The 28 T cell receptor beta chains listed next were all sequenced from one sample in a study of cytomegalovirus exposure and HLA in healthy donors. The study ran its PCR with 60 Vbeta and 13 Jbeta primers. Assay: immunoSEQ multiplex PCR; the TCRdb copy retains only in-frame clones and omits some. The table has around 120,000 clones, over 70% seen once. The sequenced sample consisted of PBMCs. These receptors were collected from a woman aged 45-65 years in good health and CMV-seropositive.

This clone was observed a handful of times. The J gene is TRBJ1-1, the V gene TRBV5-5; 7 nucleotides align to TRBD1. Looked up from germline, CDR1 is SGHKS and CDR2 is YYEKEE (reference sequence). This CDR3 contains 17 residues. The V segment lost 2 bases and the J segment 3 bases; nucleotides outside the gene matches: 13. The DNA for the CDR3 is TGTGCCAGCAGCTTTCCCCCGGAGGGGGCTAGGGACACTGAAGCTTTCTTT. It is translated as CASSFPPEGARDTEAFF.

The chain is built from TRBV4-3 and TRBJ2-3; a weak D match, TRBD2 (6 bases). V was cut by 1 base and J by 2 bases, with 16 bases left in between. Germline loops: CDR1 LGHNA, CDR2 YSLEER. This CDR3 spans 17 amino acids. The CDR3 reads CASSQARRGGDTDTQYF. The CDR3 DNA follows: TGCGCCAGCAGCCAAGCGAGGCGGGGTGGGGACACAGATACGCAGTATTTT.

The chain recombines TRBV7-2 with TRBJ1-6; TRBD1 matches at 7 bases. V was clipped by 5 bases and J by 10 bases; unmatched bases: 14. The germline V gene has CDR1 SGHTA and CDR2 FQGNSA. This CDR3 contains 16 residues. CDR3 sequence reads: CASSSPGTGVLSPLHF. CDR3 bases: TGTGCCAGCAGCAGCCCAGGAACAGGGGTTCTCTCACCCCTCCACTTT.

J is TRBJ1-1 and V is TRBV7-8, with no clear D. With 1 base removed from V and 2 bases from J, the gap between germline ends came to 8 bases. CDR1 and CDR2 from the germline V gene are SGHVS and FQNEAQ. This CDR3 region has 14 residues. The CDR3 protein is CASSLGWPNTEAFF. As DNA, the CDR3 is TGTGCCAGCAGCTTAGGGTGGCCTAACACTGAAGCTTTCTTT.

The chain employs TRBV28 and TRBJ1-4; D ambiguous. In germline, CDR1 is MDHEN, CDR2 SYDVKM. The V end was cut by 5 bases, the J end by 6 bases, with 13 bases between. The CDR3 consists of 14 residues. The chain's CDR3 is CASSKRWADEKLFF. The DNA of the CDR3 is TGTGCCAGCAGTAAAAGGTGGGCCGATGAAAAACTGTTTTTT.

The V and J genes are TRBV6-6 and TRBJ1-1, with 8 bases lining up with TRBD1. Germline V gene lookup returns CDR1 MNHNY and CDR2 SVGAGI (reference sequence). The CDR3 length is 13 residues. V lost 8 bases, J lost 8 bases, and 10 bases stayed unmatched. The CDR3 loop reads CASGTQGASEAFF. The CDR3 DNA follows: TGTGCCAGCGGAACTCAGGGGGCGTCGGAAGCTTTCTTT.

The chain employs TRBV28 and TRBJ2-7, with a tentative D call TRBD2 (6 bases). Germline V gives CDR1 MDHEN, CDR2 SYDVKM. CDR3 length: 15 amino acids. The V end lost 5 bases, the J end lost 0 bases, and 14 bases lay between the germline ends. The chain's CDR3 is CASSATGSFSYEQYF. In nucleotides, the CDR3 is TGTGCCAGCAGTGCCACCGGGAGTTTCTCCTACGAGCAGTACTTC. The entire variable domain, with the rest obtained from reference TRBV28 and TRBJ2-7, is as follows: DVKVTQSSRYLVKRTGEKVFLECVQDMDHENMFWYRQDPGLGLRLIYFSYDVKMKEKGDIPEGYSVSREKKERFSLILESASTNQTSMYLCASSATGSFSYEQYFGPGTRLTVT.

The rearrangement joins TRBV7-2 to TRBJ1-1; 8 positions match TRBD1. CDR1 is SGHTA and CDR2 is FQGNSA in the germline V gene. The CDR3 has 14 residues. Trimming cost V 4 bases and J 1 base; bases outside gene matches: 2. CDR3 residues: CASSSGTGNTEAFF. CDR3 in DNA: TGTGCCAGCAGCTCCGGGACAGGGAACACTGAAGCTTTCTTT.

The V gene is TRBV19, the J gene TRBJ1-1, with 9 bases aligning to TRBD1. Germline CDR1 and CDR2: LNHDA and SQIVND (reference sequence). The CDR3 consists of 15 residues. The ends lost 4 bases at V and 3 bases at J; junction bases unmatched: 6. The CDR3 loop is CASSKSGTGYTEAFF. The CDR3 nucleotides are TGTGCCAGTAGTAAGTCCGGGACAGGGTACACTGAAGCTTTCTTT.

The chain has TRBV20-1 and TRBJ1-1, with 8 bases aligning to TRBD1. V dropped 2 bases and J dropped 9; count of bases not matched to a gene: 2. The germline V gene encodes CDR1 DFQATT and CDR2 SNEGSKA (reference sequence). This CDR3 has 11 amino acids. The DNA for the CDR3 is TGCAGTGCTAGACAGGGGGCGCAAGCTTTCTTT. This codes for CSARQGAQAFF.

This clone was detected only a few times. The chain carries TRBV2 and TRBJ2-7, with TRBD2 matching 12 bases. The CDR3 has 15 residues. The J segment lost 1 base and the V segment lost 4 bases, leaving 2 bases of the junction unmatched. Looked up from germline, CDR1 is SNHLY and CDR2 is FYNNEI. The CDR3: CASSGLAGVSYEQYF. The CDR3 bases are TGTGCCAGCAGTGGACTAGCGGGAGTGTCCTACGAGCAGTACTTC.

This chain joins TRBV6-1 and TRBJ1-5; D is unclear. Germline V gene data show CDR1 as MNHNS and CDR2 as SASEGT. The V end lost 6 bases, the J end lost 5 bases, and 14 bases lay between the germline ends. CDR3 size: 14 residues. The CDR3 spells CASSSGQDYQPQHF. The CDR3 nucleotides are TGTGCCAGCAGCTCAGGCCAGGATTATCAGCCCCAGCATTTT.

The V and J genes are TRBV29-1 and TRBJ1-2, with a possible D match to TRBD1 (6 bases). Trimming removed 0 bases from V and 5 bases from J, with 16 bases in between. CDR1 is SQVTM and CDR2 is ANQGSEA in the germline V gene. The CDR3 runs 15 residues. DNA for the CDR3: TGCAGCGTTGAAGATTGGCAGGGGCGCTCGTATGGCTACACCTTC. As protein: CSVEDWQGRSYGYTF. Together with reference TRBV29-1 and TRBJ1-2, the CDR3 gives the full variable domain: SAVISQKPSRDICQRGTSLTIQCQVDSQVTMMFWYRQQPGQSLTLIATANQGSEATYESGFVIDKFPISRPNLTFSTLTVSNMSPEDSSIYLCSVEDWQGRSYGYTFGSGTRLTVV.

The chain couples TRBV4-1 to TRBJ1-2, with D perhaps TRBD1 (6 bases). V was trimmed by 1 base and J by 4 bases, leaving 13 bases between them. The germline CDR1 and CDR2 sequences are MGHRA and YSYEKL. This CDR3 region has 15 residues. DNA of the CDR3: TGCGCCAGCAGCCAAGTGAGGCAGGGGAGCTATGGCTACACCTTC. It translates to CASSQVRQGSYGYTF.

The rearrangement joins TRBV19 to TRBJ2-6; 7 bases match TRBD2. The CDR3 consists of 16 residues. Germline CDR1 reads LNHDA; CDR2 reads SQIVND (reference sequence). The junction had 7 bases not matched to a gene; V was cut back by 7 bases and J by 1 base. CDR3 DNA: TGTGCCAGTACTCCGATCGGGGGGTCTGGGGCCAACGTCCTGACTTTC. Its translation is CASTPIGGSGANVLTF.

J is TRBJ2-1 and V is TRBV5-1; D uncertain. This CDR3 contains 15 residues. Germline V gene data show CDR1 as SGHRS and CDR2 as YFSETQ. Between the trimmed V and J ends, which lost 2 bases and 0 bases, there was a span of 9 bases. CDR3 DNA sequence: TGCGCCAGCAGCTTACACAGTAGCTCCTACAATGAGCAGTTCTTC. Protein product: CASSLHSSSYNEQFF.

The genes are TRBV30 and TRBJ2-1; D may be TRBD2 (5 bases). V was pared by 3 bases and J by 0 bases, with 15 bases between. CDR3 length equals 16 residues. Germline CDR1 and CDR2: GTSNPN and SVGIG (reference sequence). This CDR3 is CAWSKIAYSSYNEQFF. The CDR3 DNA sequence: TGTGCCTGGAGCAAAATAGCGTACAGCTCCTACAATGAGCAGTTCTTC.

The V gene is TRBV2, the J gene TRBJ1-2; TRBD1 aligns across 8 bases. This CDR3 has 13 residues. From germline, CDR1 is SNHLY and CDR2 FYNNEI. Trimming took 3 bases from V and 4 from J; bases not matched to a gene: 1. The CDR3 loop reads CASSDRGLYGYTF. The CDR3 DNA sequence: TGTGCCAGCAGTGACAGGGGGCTCTATGGCTACACCTTC. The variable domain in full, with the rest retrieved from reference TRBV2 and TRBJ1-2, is EPEVTQTPSHQVTQMGQEVILRCVPISNHLYFYWYRQILGQKVEFLVSFYNNEISEKSEIFDDQFSVERPDGSNFTLKIRSTKLEDSAMYFCASSDRGLYGYTFGSGTRLTVV.

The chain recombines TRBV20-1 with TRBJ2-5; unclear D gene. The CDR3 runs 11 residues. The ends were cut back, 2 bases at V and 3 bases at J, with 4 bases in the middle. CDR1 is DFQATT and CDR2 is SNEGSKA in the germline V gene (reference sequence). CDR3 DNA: TGCAGTGCTAGATCAGAAGAGACCCAGTACTTC. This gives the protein CSARSEETQYF.

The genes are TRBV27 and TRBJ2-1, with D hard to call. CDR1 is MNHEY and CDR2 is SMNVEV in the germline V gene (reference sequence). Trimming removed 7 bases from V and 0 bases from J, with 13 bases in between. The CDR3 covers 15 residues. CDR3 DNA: TGTGCCAGCACCTTTCTGACAAGCTCCTACAATGAGCAGTTCTTC. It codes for CASTFLTSSYNEQFF.

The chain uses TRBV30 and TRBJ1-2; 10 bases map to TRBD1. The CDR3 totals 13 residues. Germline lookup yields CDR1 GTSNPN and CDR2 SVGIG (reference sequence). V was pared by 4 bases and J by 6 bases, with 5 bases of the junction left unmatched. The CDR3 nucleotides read TGTGCCTGGATGACCGGGACAGGGGATGGCTACACCTTC. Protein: CAWMTGTGDGYTF.

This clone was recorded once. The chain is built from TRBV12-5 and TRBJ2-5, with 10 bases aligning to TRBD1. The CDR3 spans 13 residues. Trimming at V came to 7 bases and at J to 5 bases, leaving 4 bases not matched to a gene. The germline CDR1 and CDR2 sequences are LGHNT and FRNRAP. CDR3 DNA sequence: TGTGCTAGTGAGACAGGGGGCGGTGAGACCCAGTACTTC. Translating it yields CASETGGGETQYF.

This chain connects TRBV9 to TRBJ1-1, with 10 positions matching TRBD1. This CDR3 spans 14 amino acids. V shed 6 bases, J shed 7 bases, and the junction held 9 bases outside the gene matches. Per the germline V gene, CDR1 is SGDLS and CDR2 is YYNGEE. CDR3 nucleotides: TGTGCCAGCAAGATAGACAGGGGGCTTGGTGAAGCTTTCTTT. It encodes CASKIDRGLGEAFF.

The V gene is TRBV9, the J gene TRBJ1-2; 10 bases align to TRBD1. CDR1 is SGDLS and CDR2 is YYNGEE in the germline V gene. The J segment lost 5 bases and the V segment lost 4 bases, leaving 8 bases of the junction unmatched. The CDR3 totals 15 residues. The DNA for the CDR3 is TGTGCCAGCAGCCCGAGACAGGGGGCTATATATGGCTACACCTTC. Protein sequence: CASSPRQGAIYGYTF.

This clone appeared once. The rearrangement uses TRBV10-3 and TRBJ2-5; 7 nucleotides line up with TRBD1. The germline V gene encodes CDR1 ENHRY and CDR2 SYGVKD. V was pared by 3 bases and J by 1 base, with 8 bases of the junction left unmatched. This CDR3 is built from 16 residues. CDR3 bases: TGTGCCATCAGTGATCCAGGTGGGACAGTCCAAGAGACCCAGTACTTC. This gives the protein CAISDPGGTVQETQYF.

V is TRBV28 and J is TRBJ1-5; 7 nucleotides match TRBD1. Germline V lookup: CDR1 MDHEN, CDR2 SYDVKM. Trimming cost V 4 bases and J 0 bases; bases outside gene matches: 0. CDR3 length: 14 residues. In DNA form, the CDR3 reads TGTGCCAGCAGTTACAGGGGTAGCAATCAGCCCCAGCATTTT. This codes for CASSYRGSNQPQHF.

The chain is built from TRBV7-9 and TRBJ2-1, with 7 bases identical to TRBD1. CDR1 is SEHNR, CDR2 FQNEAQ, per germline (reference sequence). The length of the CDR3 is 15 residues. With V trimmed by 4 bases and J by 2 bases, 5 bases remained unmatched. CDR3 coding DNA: TGTGCCAGCAGCTCCGACAGGGATGCCTACAATGAGCAGTTCTTC. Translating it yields CASSSDRDAYNEQFF. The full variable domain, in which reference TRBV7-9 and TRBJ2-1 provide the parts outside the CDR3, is DTGVSQNPRHKITKRGQNVTFRCDPISEHNRLYWYRQTLGQGPEFLTYFQNEAQLEKSRLLSDRFSAERPKGSFSTLEIQRTEQGDSAMYLCASSSDRDAYNEQFFGPGTRLTVL.

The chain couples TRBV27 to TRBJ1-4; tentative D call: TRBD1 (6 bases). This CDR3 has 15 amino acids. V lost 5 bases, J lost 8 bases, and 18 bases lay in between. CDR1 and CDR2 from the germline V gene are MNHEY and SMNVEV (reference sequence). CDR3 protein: CASSITGNEVEKLFF. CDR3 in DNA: TGTGCCAGCAGTATCACAGGGAATGAGGTGGAAAAACTGTTTTTT. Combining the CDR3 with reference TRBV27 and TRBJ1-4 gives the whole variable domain EAQVTQNPRYLITVTGKKLTVTCSQNMNHEYMSWYRQDPGLGLRQIYYSMNVEVTDKGDVPEGYKVSRKEKRNFPLILESPSPNQTSLYFCASSITGNEVEKLFFGSGTQLSVL.